A single TCR beta chain is shown here with its context. The missing conserved phenylalanine or tryptophan at the end of this CDR3 makes a read error likely. Because the CDR3's place on the DNA is in doubt, the DNA is left out and the CDR3 is given as listed by TCRdb. Only in-frame clones appear in the TCRdb table, and some are missing; sequencing was by immunoSEQ multiplex PCR. This table has about 64,000 clones, around 97% appearing once. The data belong to a study of T cell changes during pregnancy in multiple sclerosis. CDR1 is LGHNT, CDR2 FRNRAP, per germline. From its first to its last residue, the CDR3 has 17 amino acids.

This sequence was found in a female donor with multiple sclerosis, enrolled in a pregnancy study. V gene TRBV12-5 combines with J gene TRBJ2-7; the table's TRBD1 call for D was not verified on the DNA. The input for sequencing was CD8+ T cells from peripheral blood mononuclear cells, taken after pregnancy. CDR3 sequence: CASGLPHPPTGFEGVIY.